A selection of T cell receptor beta chains follows, all from one sample in a study of blood T cell repertoires in COVID-19. The method was immunoSEQ multiplex PCR; TCRdb's version includes in-frame clones alone and lacks a portion of them. The profile covers 260,000 or so clones, with 81% appearing a single time and around 7.5% taken by the ten largest. The sample taken for sequencing was peripheral blood. The receptor set was obtained from a woman of 80 years or more with COVID-19, enrolled during active disease. The CDR3 runs from the conserved cysteine through the conserved F or W. D genes are given only for firm matches. Part of the rows lack a size; the others show once, few, many or a class for expanded clones.

.	TRBV20-1	TRBJ1-5	.	CSASNRAGYSNQPQHF	TGCAGTGCTAGTAACAGGGCAGGATATAGCAATCAGCCCCAGCATTTT
.	TRBV21-1	TRBJ2-7	.	CASSASRAGRGPTYEQYF	TGTGCCAGCAGCGCCTCGAGGGCCGGGAGGGGACCGACCTACGAGCAGTACTTC
once	TRBV28	TRBJ2-7	TRBD2	CASRTSGSYEQYF	TGTGCCAGCAGGACTAGCGGCTCCTACGAGCAGTACTTC
once	TRBV7-3	TRBJ2-1	.	CASSLSGTTNNEQFF	TGTGCCAGCAGCCTTTCCGGGACAACTAACAATGAGCAGTTCTTC
.	TRBV2	TRBJ2-1	TRBD2	CASSVSSGRANEQFF	TGTGCCAGCAGTGTATCTAGCGGGAGGGCCAATGAGCAGTTCTTC
few	TRBV15	TRBJ2-1	.	CATRNRETYNEQFF	TGTGCCACCAGGAATCGGGAAACCTACAATGAGCAGTTCTTC
.	TRBV27	TRBJ2-3	TRBD2	CASSFGRGGTPTDTQYF	TGTGCCAGCAGTTTCGGACGGGGGGGTACCCCCACAGATACGCAGTATTTT
few	TRBV5-1	TRBJ1-4	.	CASSLGGGSSAEKLFF	TGCGCCAGCAGCTTGGGTGGGGGGAGCAGTGCGGAAAAACTGTTTTTT
.	TRBV12-3/TRBV12-4	TRBJ1-5	.	CASRFQENQPQHF	TGTGCCAGCAGGTTCCAGGAAAATCAGCCCCAGCATTTT
.	TRBV30	TRBJ1-5	TRBD1	CAWRGQGASQPQHF	TGTGCCTGGAGGGGACAGGGGGCGAGTCAGCCCCAGCATTTT
.	TRBV30	TRBJ1-6	.	CAWSAGIGSPLHF	TGTGCCTGGAGTGCAGGGATAGGGTCACCCCTCCACTTT
.	TRBV25-1	TRBJ1-5	TRBD1	CASRGQGNGQPQHF	TGTGCCAGCAGAGGACAGGGGAACGGGCAGCCCCAGCATTTT
.	TRBV5-1	TRBJ2-4	.	CASSLVAGPNIQYF	TGCGCCAGCAGCTTGGTGGCGGGACCCAACATTCAGTACTTC
.	TRBV19	TRBJ2-7	.	CASSIGTVTPYEQYF	TGTGCCAGTAGTATAGGGACAGTGACCCCCTACGAGCAGTACTTC